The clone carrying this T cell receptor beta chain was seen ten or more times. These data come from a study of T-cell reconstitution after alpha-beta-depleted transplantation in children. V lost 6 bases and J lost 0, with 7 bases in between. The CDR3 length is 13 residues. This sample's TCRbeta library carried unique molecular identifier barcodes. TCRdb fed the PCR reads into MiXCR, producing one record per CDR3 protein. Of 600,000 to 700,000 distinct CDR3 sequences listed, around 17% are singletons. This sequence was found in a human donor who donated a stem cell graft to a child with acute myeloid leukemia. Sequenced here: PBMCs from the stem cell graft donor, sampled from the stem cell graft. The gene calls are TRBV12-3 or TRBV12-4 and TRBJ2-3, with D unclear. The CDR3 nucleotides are TGTGCCAGCAGCCAGCACAGCACAGATACGCAGTATTTT. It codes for CASSQHSTDTQYF.